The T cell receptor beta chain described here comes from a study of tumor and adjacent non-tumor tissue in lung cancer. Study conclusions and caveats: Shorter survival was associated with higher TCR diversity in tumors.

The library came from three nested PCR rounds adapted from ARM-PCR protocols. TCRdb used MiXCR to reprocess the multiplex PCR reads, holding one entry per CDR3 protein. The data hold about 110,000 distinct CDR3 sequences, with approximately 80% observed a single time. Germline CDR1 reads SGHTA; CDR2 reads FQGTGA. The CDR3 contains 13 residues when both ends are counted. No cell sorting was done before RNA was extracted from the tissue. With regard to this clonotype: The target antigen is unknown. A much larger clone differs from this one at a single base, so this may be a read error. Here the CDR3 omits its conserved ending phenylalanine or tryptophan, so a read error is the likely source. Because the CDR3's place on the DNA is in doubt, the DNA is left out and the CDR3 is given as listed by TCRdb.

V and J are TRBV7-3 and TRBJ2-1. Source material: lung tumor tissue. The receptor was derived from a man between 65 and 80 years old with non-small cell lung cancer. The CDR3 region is CASSRSSYNEQLL.